This is a list of T cell receptor beta chains from one sample in a study of T cell repertoires in cytomegalovirus infection. One entry per CDR3 protein results from TCRdb running MiXCR on the reads. The data hold a few hundred thousand distinct CDR3 sequences, with over 7.5% observed a single time. Sample: PBMCs. The source is a human donor in good health (CMV status not recorded). Some clones in this sample may be carry-over from other donors' samples. Each CDR3 is given without its conserved first and last residue. The size entry is marked missing in some rows and otherwise reads once, few, many or a size class.

v_call	clone_size	j_call	cdr3_aa
TRBV19	many	TRBJ1-1	ASRRTGQREAF
TRBV20-1	.	TRBJ2-1	SARDQSSGYRSYNEQF
TRBV27	once	TRBJ2-7	ASRPSYRYEQY
TRBV4-1	few	TRBJ1-5	ASSQDLEQPQH
TRBV25-1	.	TRBJ2-7	ASSESTGGTGEQY
TRBV6-2/TRBV6-3	many	TRBJ2-7	ASSYPGAPGWY
TRBV12-3/TRBV12-4	few	TRBJ1-1	ASSLFQMNTEAF
TRBV6-2/TRBV6-3	many	TRBJ2-7	ASSYIWSGRSDEQY
TRBV12-3/TRBV12-4	many	TRBJ1-5	ASSSQGSNQPQH
TRBV7-8	many	TRBJ2-5	ASSFDTLETQY
TRBV7-2	many	TRBJ2-5	ASSLAPAGGGETQY
TRBV10-3	once	TRBJ2-5	VISEPLTGRQETQY
TRBV7-2	few	TRBJ1-1	ASSFLGTANTEAF
TRBV6-2/TRBV6-3	.	TRBJ1-1	ASSATGPRYTEAF
TRBV12-3/TRBV12-4	many	TRBJ1-1	ASDHSNTEAF
TRBV7-2	many	TRBJ2-7	ASSLVLLAQSYEQY
TRBV13	few	TRBJ2-2	ASRNRLAGTPRF
TRBV5-1	.	TRBJ2-7	ASSLFLGQGLAREQY
TRBV20-1	.	TRBJ2-7	SASRNAGEQY
TRBV12-3/TRBV12-4	many	TRBJ1-5	ASSTGQTSNQPQH
TRBV6-5	many	TRBJ2-1	ASSRVPYRTSGSKDEQF
TRBV7-2	many	TRBJ2-7	ASSWYLSGAYEQY
TRBV4-2	few	TRBJ2-1	ASSTPQNEQF
TRBV12-3/TRBV12-4	many	TRBJ2-1	ASTYRGGAYNEQF
TRBV15	.	TRBJ2-5	ATSRVAQGGETQY
TRBV7-2	many	TRBJ2-1	ASSPSLDRF
TRBV27	.	TRBJ2-7	ASSSPQRTGSYEQY
TRBV29-1	many	TRBJ1-1	SGGQALNTEAF
TRBV28	few	TRBJ2-7	ASSLPTSGDSYEQY
TRBV6-6	.	TRBJ1-3	ASSSPERTGGNTIY
TRBV7-2	many	TRBJ1-5	ASSIGANQPQH
TRBV30	few	TRBJ1-4	AWSGGRGRFHEKLF
TRBV7-2	many	TRBJ2-6	ASIPERAGANVLT
TRBV5-1	many	TRBJ1-1	ASSFGVGTEAF
TRBV7-2	many	TRBJ2-4	ASSRTIAKNIQY
TRBV27	.	TRBJ2-3	ATRTSGSTDTQY
TRBV4-3	.	TRBJ2-1	ASSQVSHNEQF
TRBV7-2	many	TRBJ2-1	ASSAPSREQF
TRBV7-2	many	TRBJ2-7	ASSLDSSGMYPNEQY
TRBV6-2/TRBV6-3	.	TRBJ2-7	ASSYQAYEQY
TRBV7-2	many	TRBJ1-5	ASSLGGVSEEPQH
TRBV12-3/TRBV12-4	few	TRBJ1-4	ASSRNRGNDATNEKLF
TRBV5-1	.	TRBJ1-5	ASSEGSGQPQH
TRBV5-5	few	TRBJ1-5	ASSEPGTMGSNQPQH
TRBV6-6	few	TRBJ2-3	ASAGPGDTQY